The 3 T cell receptor beta chains reported below all come from one sample, sequenced in a study of cytomegalovirus exposure and HLA in healthy donors. The study ran its PCR with 60 Vbeta and 13 Jbeta primers. Clones were sequenced by immunoSEQ multiplex PCR, and TCRdb holds only the in-frame ones, with some missing. The sample holds fewer than 300,000 clones; roughly 85% are singletons and the top ten take 4%. The sample was PBMCs. These receptors all come from a man aged 35 to 55 in good health and CMV-seropositive.

CDR3 bases: TGTGCCAGCAGTGATGGGACAGGGGGGATTCGGGACGAGCAGTACTTC. This translates into CASSDGTGGIRDEQYF. The V and J genes are TRBV6-1 and TRBJ2-7; TRBD1 aligns across 11 bases. The trim removed 3 bases at V and 5 bases at J, leaving 9 bases unmatched. CDR1 and CDR2 from the germline V gene are MNHNS and SASEGT. There are 16 residues in the CDR3.

V usage is TRBV2 and J usage is TRBJ1-1; no firm D call. Per germline, CDR1 SNHLY and CDR2 FYNNEI. This CDR3 contains 13 residues. Between the trimmed V and J ends, which lost 3 bases and 1 base, there was a span of 6 bases. DNA of the CDR3: TGTGCCAGCAGTGAGTGGCAGAACACTGAAGCTTTCTTT. This encodes CASSEWQNTEAFF. Looking up the rest from reference TRBV2 and TRBJ1-1 gives the full variable domain: EPEVTQTPSHQVTQMGQEVILRCVPISNHLYFYWYRQILGQKVEFLVSFYNNEISEKSEIFDDQFSVERPDGSNFTLKIRSTKLEDSAMYFCASSEWQNTEAFFGQGTRLTVV.

The V gene is TRBV27, the J gene TRBJ2-3; the match to TRBD2 covers 8 bases. The V gene end was trimmed by 3 bases and the J gene end by 3 bases; junction bases not matched to a gene: 5. Looked up from germline, CDR1 is MNHEY and CDR2 is SMNVEV (reference sequence). The length of the CDR3 is 15 residues. The chain's CDR3 is CASSFAGGWTDTQYF. The CDR3 DNA sequence: TGTGCCAGCAGTTTCGCGGGAGGATGGACAGATACGCAGTATTTT.